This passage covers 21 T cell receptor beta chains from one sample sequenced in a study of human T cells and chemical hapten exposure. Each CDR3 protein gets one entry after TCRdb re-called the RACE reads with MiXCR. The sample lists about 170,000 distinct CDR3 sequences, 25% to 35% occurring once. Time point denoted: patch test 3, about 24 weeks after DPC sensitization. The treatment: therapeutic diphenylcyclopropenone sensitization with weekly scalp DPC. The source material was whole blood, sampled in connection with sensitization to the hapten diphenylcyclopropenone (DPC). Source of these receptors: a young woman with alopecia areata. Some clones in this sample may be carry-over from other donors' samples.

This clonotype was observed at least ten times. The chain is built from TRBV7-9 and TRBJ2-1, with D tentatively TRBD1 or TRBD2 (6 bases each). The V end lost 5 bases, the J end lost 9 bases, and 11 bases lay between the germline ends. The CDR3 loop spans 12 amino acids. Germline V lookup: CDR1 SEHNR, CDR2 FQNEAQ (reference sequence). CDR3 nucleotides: TGTGCCAGCAGCAAAGGGGGAGGTGAGCAGTTCTTC. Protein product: CASSKGGGEQFF. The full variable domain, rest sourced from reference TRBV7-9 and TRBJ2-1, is DTGVSQNPRHKITKRGQNVTFRCDPISEHNRLYWYRQTLGQGPEFLTYFQNEAQLEKSRLLSDRFSAERPKGSFSTLEIQRTEQGDSAMYLCASSKGGGEQFFGPGTRLTVL.

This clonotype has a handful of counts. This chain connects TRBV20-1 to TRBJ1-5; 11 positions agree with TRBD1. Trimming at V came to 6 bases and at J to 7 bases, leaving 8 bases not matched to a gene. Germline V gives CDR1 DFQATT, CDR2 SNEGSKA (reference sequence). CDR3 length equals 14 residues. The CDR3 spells CSARRGQGGQPQHF. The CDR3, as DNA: TGCAGTGCCAGAAGGGGACAGGGGGGCCAGCCCCAGCATTTT.

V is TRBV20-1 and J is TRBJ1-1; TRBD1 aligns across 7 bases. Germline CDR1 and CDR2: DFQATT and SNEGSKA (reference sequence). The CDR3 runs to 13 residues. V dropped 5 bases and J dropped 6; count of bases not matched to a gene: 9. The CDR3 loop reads CSAPLTGTPEAFF. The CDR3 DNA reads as TGCAGTGCTCCCCTGACAGGGACCCCTGAAGCTTTCTTT.

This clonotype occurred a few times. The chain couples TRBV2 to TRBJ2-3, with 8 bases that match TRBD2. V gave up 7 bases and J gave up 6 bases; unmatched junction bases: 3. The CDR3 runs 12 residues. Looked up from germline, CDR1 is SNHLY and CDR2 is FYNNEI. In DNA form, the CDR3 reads TGTGCCAGCAAGATAGCGGGGGATACGCAGTATTTT. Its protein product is CASKIAGDTQYF. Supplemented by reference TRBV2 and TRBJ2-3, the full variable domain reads EPEVTQTPSHQVTQMGQEVILRCVPISNHLYFYWYRQILGQKVEFLVSFYNNEISEKSEIFDDQFSVERPDGSNFTLKIRSTKLEDSAMYFCASKIAGDTQYFGPGTRLTVL.

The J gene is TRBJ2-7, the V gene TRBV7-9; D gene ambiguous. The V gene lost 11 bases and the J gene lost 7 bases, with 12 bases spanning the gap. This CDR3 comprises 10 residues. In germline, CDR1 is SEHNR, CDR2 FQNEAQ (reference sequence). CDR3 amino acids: CAVGWGEQYF. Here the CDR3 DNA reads TGTGCCGTAGGGTGGGGAGAGCAGTACTTC.

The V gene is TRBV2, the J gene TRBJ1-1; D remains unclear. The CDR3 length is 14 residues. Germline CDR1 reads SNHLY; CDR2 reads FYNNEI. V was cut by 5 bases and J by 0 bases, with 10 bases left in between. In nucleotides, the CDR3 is TGTGCCAGCAGTTTTCAGGCGTTGAACACTGAAGCTTTCTTT. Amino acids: CASSFQALNTEAFF.

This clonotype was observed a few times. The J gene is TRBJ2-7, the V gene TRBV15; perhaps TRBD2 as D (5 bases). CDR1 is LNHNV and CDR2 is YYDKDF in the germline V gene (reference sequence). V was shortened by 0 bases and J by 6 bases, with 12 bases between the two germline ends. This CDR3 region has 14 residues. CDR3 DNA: TGTGCCACCAGCAGAGATTTGAGCGGTGGCGAGCAGTACTTC. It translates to CATSRDLSGGEQYF.

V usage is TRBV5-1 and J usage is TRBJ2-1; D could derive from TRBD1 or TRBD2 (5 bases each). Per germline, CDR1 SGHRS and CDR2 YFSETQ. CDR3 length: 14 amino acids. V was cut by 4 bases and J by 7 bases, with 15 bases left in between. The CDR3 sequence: CASSPGTLSNEQFF. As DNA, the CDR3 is TGCGCCAGCAGCCCGGGGACCCTTAGTAATGAGCAGTTCTTC.

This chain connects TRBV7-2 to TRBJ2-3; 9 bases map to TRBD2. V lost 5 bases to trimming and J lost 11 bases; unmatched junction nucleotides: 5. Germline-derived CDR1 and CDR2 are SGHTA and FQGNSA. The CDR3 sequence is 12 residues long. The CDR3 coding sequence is TGTGCCAGCAGCCTGACTAGCGGACGGCAGTATTTT. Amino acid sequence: CASSLTSGRQYF.

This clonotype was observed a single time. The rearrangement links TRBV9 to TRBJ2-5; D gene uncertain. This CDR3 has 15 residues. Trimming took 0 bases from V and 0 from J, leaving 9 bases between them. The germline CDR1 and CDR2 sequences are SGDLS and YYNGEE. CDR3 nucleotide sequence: TGTGCCAGCAGCGTAGGAAATGGGGACCAAGAGACCCAGTACTTC. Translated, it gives CASSVGNGDQETQYF.

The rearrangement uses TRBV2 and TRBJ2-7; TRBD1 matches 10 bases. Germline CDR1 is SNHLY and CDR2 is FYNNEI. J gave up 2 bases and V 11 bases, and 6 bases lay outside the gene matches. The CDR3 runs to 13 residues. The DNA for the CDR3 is TGTGCCCGCCGGACAGGGGGGGCCTACGAGCAGTACTTC. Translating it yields CARRTGGAYEQYF.

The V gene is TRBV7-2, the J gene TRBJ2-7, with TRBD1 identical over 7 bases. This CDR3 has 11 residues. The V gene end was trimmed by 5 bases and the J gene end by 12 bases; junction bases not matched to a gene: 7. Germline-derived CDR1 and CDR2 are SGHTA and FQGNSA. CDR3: CASSPDRDLYF. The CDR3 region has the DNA TGTGCCAGCAGCCCCGACAGGGATCTGTACTTC.

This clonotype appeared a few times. The CDR3 here is CSATSGSRNEQFF. DNA for the CDR3: TGCAGTGCTACTAGCGGGAGTCGTAATGAGCAGTTCTTC. The chain links TRBV20-1 to TRBJ2-1; 10 nucleotides agree with TRBD2. This CDR3 has 13 residues. V lost 4 bases to trimming and J lost 7 bases; unmatched junction nucleotides: 4. Germline CDR1 is DFQATT and CDR2 is SNEGSKA (reference sequence).

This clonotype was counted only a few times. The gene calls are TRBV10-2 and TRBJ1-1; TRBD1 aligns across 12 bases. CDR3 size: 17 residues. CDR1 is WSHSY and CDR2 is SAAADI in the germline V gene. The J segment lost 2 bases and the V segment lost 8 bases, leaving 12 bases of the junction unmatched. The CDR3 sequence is CASGGQGANLPNTEAFF. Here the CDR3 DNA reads TGCGCCAGCGGGGGACAGGGGGCGAACTTACCAAACACTGAAGCTTTCTTT.

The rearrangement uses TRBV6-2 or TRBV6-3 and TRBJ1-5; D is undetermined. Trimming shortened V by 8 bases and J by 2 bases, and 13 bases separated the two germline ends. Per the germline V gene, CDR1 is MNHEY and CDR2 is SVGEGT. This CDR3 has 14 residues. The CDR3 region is CASAFRDRNQPQHF. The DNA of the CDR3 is TGTGCCAGCGCCTTTCGCGATCGCAATCAGCCCCAGCATTTT.

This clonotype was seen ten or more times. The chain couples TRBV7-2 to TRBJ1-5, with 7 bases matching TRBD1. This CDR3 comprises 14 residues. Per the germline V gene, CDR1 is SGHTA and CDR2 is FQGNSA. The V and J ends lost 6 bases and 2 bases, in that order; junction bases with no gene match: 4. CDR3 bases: TGTGCCAGCAGTCCTACAGGGGGCAATCAGCCCCAGCATTTT. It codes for CASSPTGGNQPQHF.

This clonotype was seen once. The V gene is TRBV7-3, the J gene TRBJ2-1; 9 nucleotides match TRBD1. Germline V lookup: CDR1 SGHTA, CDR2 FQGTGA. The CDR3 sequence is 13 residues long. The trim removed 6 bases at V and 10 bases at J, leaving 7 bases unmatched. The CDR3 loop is CASRSTGGGEQFF. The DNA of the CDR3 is TGTGCCAGCAGATCTACAGGGGGCGGCGAGCAGTTCTTC.

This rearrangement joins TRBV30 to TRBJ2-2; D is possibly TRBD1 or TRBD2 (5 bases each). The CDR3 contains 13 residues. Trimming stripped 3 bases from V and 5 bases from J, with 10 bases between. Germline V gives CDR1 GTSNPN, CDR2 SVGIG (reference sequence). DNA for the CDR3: TGTGCCTGGAGGGGGACGTGGACCGGGGAGCTGTTTTTT. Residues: CAWRGTWTGELFF.

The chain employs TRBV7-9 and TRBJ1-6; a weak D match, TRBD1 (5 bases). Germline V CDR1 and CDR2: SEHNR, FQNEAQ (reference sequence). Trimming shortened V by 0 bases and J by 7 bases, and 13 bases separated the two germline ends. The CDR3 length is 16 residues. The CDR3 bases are TGTGCCAGCAGCTTAGCAGGGCTGGGGCCAAATTCACCCCTCCACTTT. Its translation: CASSLAGLGPNSPLHF. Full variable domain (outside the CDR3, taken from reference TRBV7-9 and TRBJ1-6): DTGVSQNPRHKITKRGQNVTFRCDPISEHNRLYWYRQTLGQGPEFLTYFQNEAQLEKSRLLSDRFSAERPKGSFSTLEIQRTEQGDSAMYLCASSLAGLGPNSPLHFGNGTRLTVT.

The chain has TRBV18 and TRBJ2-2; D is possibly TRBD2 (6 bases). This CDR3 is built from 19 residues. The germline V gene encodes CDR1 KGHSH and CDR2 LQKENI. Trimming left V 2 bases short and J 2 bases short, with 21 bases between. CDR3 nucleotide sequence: TGTGCCAGCTCACCAACTGTTCGGGAGAGAGGTTTAAACACCGGGGAGCTGTTTTTT. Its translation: CASSPTVRERGLNTGELFF.

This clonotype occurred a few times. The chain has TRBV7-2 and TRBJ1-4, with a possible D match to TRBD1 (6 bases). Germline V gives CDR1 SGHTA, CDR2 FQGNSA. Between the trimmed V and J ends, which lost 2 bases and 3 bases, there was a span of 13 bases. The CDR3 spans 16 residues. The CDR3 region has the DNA TGTGCCAGCAGCTTAACCAGGGGAGTTGCTAATGAAAAACTGTTTTTT. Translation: CASSLTRGVANEKLFF.